The 2 T cell receptor beta chains below all came from one sample that was sequenced in a study of CD8 T cells in ankylosing spondylitis. TCRdb itself ran the 5' RACE reads through MiXCR, one entry per CDR3 protein. Of some 200,000 distinct CDR3 sequences listed, roughly 26% are singletons. The sample taken for sequencing was blood, either unsorted or a sorted T cell fraction (not recorded which). The receptors were gathered from a male donor with ankylosing spondylitis or in good health (not recorded which).

This clonotype was observed many times. The chain recombines TRBV20-1 with TRBJ1-2, with 10 bases that match TRBD1. With V trimmed by 5 bases and J by 8 bases, 11 bases remained unmatched. Germline assignment: CDR1 DFQATT and CDR2 SNEGSKA (reference sequence). The CDR3 runs to 14 residues. The CDR3 DNA reads TGCAGTGCTGATACCGGGACAGGGGCTAGAGGCTACACCTTC. Translation gives CSADTGTGARGYTF.

The table lists this clonotype with many counts. The CDR3 bases are TGCAGTGCAAAAGGGGGCAGGTCCTACGAGCAGTACTTC. Translated, it gives CSAKGGRSYEQYF. The chain carries TRBV20-1 and TRBJ2-7; 7 nucleotides line up with TRBD1. Germline CDR1 reads DFQATT; CDR2 reads SNEGSKA (reference sequence). Trimming at V came to 6 bases and at J to 1 base, leaving 6 bases not matched to a gene. The CDR3 is 13 residues long.